This T cell receptor beta chain was profiled in a study of T cells after yellow fever vaccination. This clonotype turned up a few times. The antigen is undetermined. The germline V gene has CDR1 SGHRS and CDR2 YFSETQ. V was trimmed by 5 bases and J by 0 bases, leaving 13 bases between them. The CDR3 is made up of 15 amino acids. TCRdb passed the 5' RACE reads through MiXCR, listing each CDR3 protein once. The data show about 220,000 distinct CDR3 sequences, roughly 3% seen once. General study results and limits: A weaker secondary response peaked on day 5, the primary on day 15.

The sample here was CD4+ T cells sorted from PBMCs, taken 10 days after the yellow fever booster vaccination. The chain carries TRBV5-1 and TRBJ2-3; D is perhaps TRBD2 (6 bases). The receptor comes from a man aged 18 to 29 who received the YFV17D yellow fever vaccine. The CDR3 DNA reads as TGCGCCAGCAGACTATGGAGCGGGAGCACAGATACGCAGTATTTT. This gives the protein CASRLWSGSTDTQYF. Full variable domain (outside the CDR3, taken from reference TRBV5-1 and TRBJ2-3): KAGVTQTPRYLIKTRGQQVTLSCSPISGHRSVSWYQQTPGQGLQFLFEYFSETQRNKGNFPGRFSGRQFSNSRSEMNVSTLELGDSALYLCASRLWSGSTDTQYFGPGTRLTVL.